This TCR beta chain was sequenced in a study of identical twins. With regard to this clonotype: The antigen remains undetermined.

TCRdb redid the calling of the 5' RACE reads with MiXCR, one entry per CDR3 protein. The table has about 280,000 distinct CDR3 sequences, approximately 8.5% seen once. Germline V gives CDR1 SGDLS, CDR2 YYNGEE. This CDR3 spans 17 amino acids. J gave up 0 bases and V 4 bases, and 9 bases lay outside the gene matches. Points from the study as a whole: In beta out-of-frame sequences, the excess sharing between twins was weaker.

The sample was also linked to a second study, of yellow fever vaccine responses in identical twins.

The genes are TRBV9 and TRBJ2-2, with 7 bases lining up with TRBD1. The sequence came from a young woman in good health. Sequenced material: memory (CD45RO+) T cells sorted from blood. CDR3 residues: CASSPNIDRANTGELFF. DNA for the CDR3: TGTGCCAGCAGCCCCAATATTGACAGGGCGAACACCGGGGAGCTGTTTTTT.